This T cell receptor (beta chain) stems from a study of response to subunit inactivated influenza vaccine. Findings and caveats of the study: Authors suggested seasonal influenza vaccinations each recruit few new T cells.

This clonotype was found a few times. Its antigen is undetermined. Each CDR3 protein gets one entry after TCRdb re-called the RT-PCR reads with MiXCR. The sample carries roughly 760,000 distinct CDR3 sequences, 21% recorded once. This CDR3 is 14 amino acids long. V lost 5 bases and J 2 bases, leaving 15 bases between the germline ends. Germline V CDR1 and CDR2: SQVTM, ANQGSEA. The specimen was PBMCs from blood, collected around 5 days after vaccination. V usage is TRBV29-1 and J usage is TRBJ1-2, with D maybe TRBD1 (5 bases). The TCR was taken from a man aged 45-65 years who received an inactivated influenza vaccine. The CDR3 nucleotides read TGCAGCGTTCCTTTCCGGGGGGTAAACTATGGCTACACCTTC. This codes for CSVPFRGVNYGYTF. The entire variable domain, with the rest obtained from reference TRBV29-1 and TRBJ1-2, is as follows: SAVISQKPSRDICQRGTSLTIQCQVDSQVTMMFWYRQQPGQSLTLIATANQGSEATYESGFVIDKFPISRPNLTFSTLTVSNMSPEDSSIYLCSVPFRGVNYGYTFGSGTRLTVV.